This TCR beta chain was sequenced in a study of blood T cell repertoires in COVID-19 (TCRdb year 2020). Broadly, across the study: The collaborator samples originated in the United States, Italy and Spain and spanned the acute and convalescent phases of COVID-19. The prospective study material was composed of cDNA or gDNA derived from T cells, B-cell-depleted T cells, or PBMCs. Subjects who had been exposed to COVID-19, were actively infected with it, or had recovered from it provided the deeply sampled blood TCRbeta repertoires that made up the dataset. A freely available public database, intended as a resource for researchers studying the immune response to SARS-CoV-2, is where the repertoires were released. Samples were obtained from the ongoing ImmuneRACE study (first 160 participants) and from about 1,300 subjects provided by 6 global collaborators. The sample metadata nearly always contained a de-identified subject ID, COVID-19 status, age in years and sex. Where available, HLA class I and class II types were taken from metadata supplied by the sample provider and were not determined by assay-based typing.

About this clone itself: Its antigen remains undetermined. Base qualities are missing; no much larger clone stands one base away.

Whole blood was collected in K2EDTA tubes by collaborating institutions according to the institutions' own protocols. Collaborator samples were shipped for TCRbeta analysis as frozen whole blood, isolated PBMCs, or DNA extracted from either sample type. The CDR3, cysteine through phenylalanine, is 15 amino acids long. The entry retains the CDR3 DNA only, 45 bases that are in frame from base 1. CDR1 LNHNV and CDR2 YYDKDF are derived from the germline V gene (reference sequence). Trimming takes 5 bases from V and 3 bases from J, and the germline ends sit 15 bases apart. General conclusions and limits of the study: Clinical and demographic metadata were provided uncurated, with the amount varying by source and participant.

The immunoSEQ Assay, a bias-controlled multiplex PCR, was used to amplify TCRbeta CDR3 regions from genomic DNA. Under the source paper's analysis protocol: Nucleated cell counts per sample were estimated from amplification of reference gene primers within the assay. Sequence reads were collapsed and filtered to measure the absolute abundance of every unique TCRbeta CDR3 rearrangement. Productive Simpson clonality was computed per sample as the square root of Simpson's diversity index over productive rearrangements. TCRdb's version of the immuneACCESS table is confined to in-frame rearrangements and falls short of the full clone set. An unresolved V gene accounts for under half of the shortfall where checked; the remainder is of unknown origin. That table furnishes V, J and clone size, whereas the DNA furnished D and trimming. For this sample there are around 68,000 clones; roughly 81% appear just once. Roughly 8.3% of the sample lies in the top ten.

The source material was peripheral blood. Recombination connected TRBV15 to TRBJ2-3; a tentative D match to TRBD2 spans 6 bases. This TCR derives from a human donor in a cohort sampled during active COVID-19. The base sequence is TGTGCCACCAGCGGGCTAAGGGGAGGAACAGATACGCAGTATTTT. Its coded protein is CATSGLRGGTDTQYF.